The rows below give T cell receptor beta chains drawn from one sample of a study of blood T cell repertoires in COVID-19. The protocol was immunoSEQ multiplex PCR, while the TCRdb copy is restricted to in-frame clones and leaves out a portion. The sample has 84,000 or so clones; around 80% are singletons. The sequencing input was peripheral blood. These receptor sequences come from a woman aged 80 or over with acute or convalescent COVID-19. CDR3s include the opening cysteine and the closing phenylalanine or tryptophan. D genes are given only for firm matches. The size entry is marked missing in some rows and otherwise reads once, few, many or a size class.

v_call	clone_size	j_call	d_call	cdr3_length	cdr3_nt	cdr3_aa
TRBV3-1/TRBV3-2	-	TRBJ1-5	-	13	TGTGCCAGCAGCCCCCACAGGCATCAGCCCCAGCATTTT	CASSPHRHQPQHF
TRBV19	-	TRBJ2-3	-	14	TGTGCCAGTAGTATGGAGATTTTCACAGATACGCAGTATTTT	CASSMEIFTDTQYF
TRBV10-2	once	TRBJ2-3	TRBD2	13	TGCGCCAGCAGTGGAGGGACTAGCGCTACGCAGTATTTT	CASSGGTSATQYF
TRBV7-9	-	TRBJ2-5	-	16	TGTGCCAGCAGCCTTTTCGGCGGGGCGAATCAAGAGACCCAGTACTTC	CASSLFGGANQETQYF
TRBV7-2	once	TRBJ2-1	TRBD2	15	TGTGCCAGCACTTGGACTAGCGGGAGTTACAATGAGCAGTTCTTC	CASTWTSGSYNEQFF
TRBV3-1/TRBV3-2	-	TRBJ2-7	-	15	TGTGCCAGCAGCCAAGGGGCACTGCATACCTACGAGCAGTACTTC	CASSQGALHTYEQYF
TRBV6-5	-	TRBJ2-2	-	16	TGTGCCAGCAGTTACTCGACGATCGGGGATCCCGGGGAGCTGTTTTTT	CASSYSTIGDPGELFF
TRBV6-5	-	TRBJ2-2	TRBD2	15	TGTGCCAGCAGTTGGGACTACCGGAACACCGGGGAGCTGTTTTTT	CASSWDYRNTGELFF
TRBV11-2	-	TRBJ2-2	TRBD2	18	TGTGCCAGCAGCTCGCTGCAACTAGCGGGACGTAACACCGGGGAGCTGTTTTTT	CASSSLQLAGRNTGELFF
TRBV7-8	-	TRBJ2-7	-	14	TGTGCCAGCAGCTTTGGATCGGGCTCCTACGAGCAGTACTTC	CASSFGSGSYEQYF
TRBV27	-	TRBJ2-1	TRBD1	13	TGTGCCAGCAGTTTATTAACAGGGGGCGAGCAGTTCTTC	CASSLLTGGEQFF
TRBV2	-	TRBJ2-4	TRBD1	14	TGTGCCAGCAGTACCAGGGGGCGTTTGAACATTCAGTACTTC	CASSTRGRLNIQYF
TRBV18	-	TRBJ2-3	-	15	TGTGCCAGCTCACCACCCGGGAGTGGGACAGATACGCAGTATTTT	CASSPPGSGTDTQYF
TRBV7-2	-	TRBJ2-2	TRBD2	16	TGTGCCAGCAGCTCACAAGCGGGAGGGGGTACCGGGGAGCTGTTTTTT	CASSSQAGGGTGELFF
TRBV7-9	-	TRBJ2-7	-	16	TGTGCCAGCAGCTTCCGACCCCCAGGCTCCGCCTACGAGCAGTACTTC	CASSFRPPGSAYEQYF
TRBV5-4	few	TRBJ1-5	-	14	TGTGCCAGCAGCGTAACAGGAAGCAATCAGCCCCAGCATTTT	CASSVTGSNQPQHF
TRBV7-2	-	TRBJ2-2	TRBD2	14	TGTGCCAGCAGCCGGACTAGCTTCCCCGGGGAGCTGTTTTTT	CASSRTSFPGELFF
TRBV12-3/TRBV12-4	-	TRBJ2-6	-	13	TGTGCCGGAGGAGGGTCCGGGGCCAACGTCCTGACTTTC	CAGGGSGANVLTF
TRBV7-3	-	TRBJ1-1	-	15	TGTGCCAGCAGGTTAGGGGCAGGGGCTTCCTCTGAAGCTTTCTTT	CASRLGAGASSEAFF
TRBV14	once	TRBJ1-1	-	14	TGTGCCAGCAGCCGTGTGACAGGCGGCACTGAAGCTTTCTTT	CASSRVTGGTEAFF
TRBV7-2	once	TRBJ2-7	TRBD2	15	TGTGCCAGCAGCTCCCAGGCGGGGGGTGGGTACGAGCAGTACTTC	CASSSQAGGGYEQYF
TRBV24-1	-	TRBJ2-3	-	14	TGTGCCACCAGGGGGACACTAAACACAGATACGCAGTATTTT	CATRGTLNTDTQYF
TRBV5-6	-	TRBJ2-1	-	16	TGTGCCAGCAGCAGAACGCGGGACGGACACTACAATGAGCAGTTCTTC	CASSRTRDGHYNEQFF
TRBV28	-	TRBJ1-1	-	12	TGTGCCAGCATCCCCATGAACACTGAAGCTTTCTTT	CASIPMNTEAFF
TRBV2	-	TRBJ1-6	-	15	TGTGCCAGCAGTGACCCGGACACTTATAATTCACCCCTCCACTTT	CASSDPDTYNSPLHF
TRBV2	-	TRBJ2-3	TRBD2	17	TGTGCCACCGCCCTCGGTGGGGGGGGAGCGGGTACAGATACGCAGTATTTT	CATALGGGGAGTDTQYF
TRBV15	-	TRBJ1-6	-	19	TGTGCCACCAGCAGAGCGGGTCCCTCTCAGGGCTCCTATAATTCACCCCTCCACTTT	CATSRAGPSQGSYNSPLHF
TRBV7-9	-	TRBJ1-4	-	15	TGTGCCAGCAGCTTAGCAGGGGGAACTAATGAAAAACTGTTTTTT	CASSLAGGTNEKLFF
TRBV28	-	TRBJ1-2	TRBD1	15	TGTGCCAGCAGTTTAAGCTGGACAGGGGGCTATGGCTACACCTTC	CASSLSWTGGYGYTF
TRBV6-5	-	TRBJ1-5	-	15	TGTGCCAGCGTCCGGGAAGGGTCAAGCAATCAGCCCCAGCATTTT	CASVREGSSNQPQHF
TRBV27	-	TRBJ2-3	TRBD2	11	TGTGCCAGAGCGGGAGAAGATACGCAGTATTTT	CARAGEDTQYF
TRBV7-2	few	TRBJ2-7	TRBD2	16	TGTGCCAGCAGCTCCTATAGCGGGAGTAGAGAAAACGAGCAGTACTTC	CASSSYSGSRENEQYF
TRBV6-1	-	TRBJ2-5	-	14	TGTGCCAGCAGTGAAATTTGGCGGGAAGAGACCCAGTACTTC	CASSEIWREETQYF